This paragraph reports one T cell receptor (beta chain). Its antigen remains unidentified. The data originate from a study of beta chain features in type 1 diabetes. Overall study results and limits: Shorter TCRB CDR3s, moderately but significantly so, were found in Type 1 diabetes patients in all four CD4+ subsets.

The authors obtained over 95% purity in all sorted populations. cDNA synthesis used the whole RNA isolate, giving expressed TCRB sequences. Profiled with immunoSEQ multiplex PCR; TCRdb holds only in-frame clones, not every one. The table shows approximately 250,000 clones, with over 12% occurring only once. V shed 7 bases and J shed 5 bases, with 20 bases lying between them. The length of the CDR3 is 15 residues. CDR1 and CDR2 (germline): LNHDA, SQIVND (reference sequence). The chain couples TRBV19 to TRBJ2-5; the D gene is possibly TRBD2 (6 bases). The TCR originated in a woman aged 40 to 50 in good health. The sequenced material came from naive CD4+ T cells from blood. CDR3 residues: CASTTQLGGSETQYF. CDR3 in DNA: TGTGCCAGTACCACCCAACTGGGAGGTTCGGAGACCCAGTACTTC.